The 18 T cell receptor beta chains below were found in one sample sequenced in a study of monozygotic twins with inflammatory bowel disease (dated by TCRdb to the late 2010s). The library relied on 5' RACE. This sample was sequenced with an Illumina HiSeq 2500. TCRdb reprocessed the reads and provides one entry for every CDR3 protein sequence; no DNA is given. The sample's own table lists about 450,000 distinct CDR3 sequences. Clones ranked in the top ten supply roughly 2.3% of the sample. Sequencing was done on a sample of blood. The receptors derive from a human donor with ulcerative colitis or Crohn's disease, or a healthy co-twin of an affected twin (not recorded which).

The V gene is TRBV3-1, the J gene TRBJ1-2. There are 11 residues in the CDR3. Germline CDR1 reads LGHDT; CDR2 reads YNNKEL (reference sequence). The CDR3 protein is CASSQEHGYTF.

V is TRBV12-3 or TRBV12-4 and J is TRBJ1-2; TCRdb returns TRBD1, unconfirmable since there is no DNA. The CDR3 loop spans 13 amino acids. The chain's CDR3 is CASSSSLGTGYTF.

CDR3 residues: CASSKVRTITDTQYF. The chain links TRBV21-1 to TRBJ2-3. TRBV21-1 is labeled a pseudogene. The CDR3 totals 15 residues.

This chain uses TRBV12-3 or TRBV12-4 with TRBJ1-5. This CDR3 contains 14 residues. CDR3 residues: CASRQGPLNQPQHF.

The chain is built from TRBV6-5 and TRBJ1-6. The germline V gene has CDR1 MNHEY and CDR2 SVGAGI. The CDR3 covers 13 residues. CDR3 amino acids: CASSHRRGSPLHF.

This CDR3 is CSARAEGKEKLFF. This sequence joins TRBV20-1 and TRBJ1-4. This CDR3 comprises 13 residues. The germline V gene has CDR1 DFQATT and CDR2 SNEGSKA (reference sequence).

The V call is TRBV7-9, the J call TRBJ2-2. The CDR3 contains 13 residues. Germline loops: CDR1 SEHNR, CDR2 FQNEAQ (reference sequence). This CDR3 reads CASSLGAIGELFF. The full variable domain, in which reference TRBV7-9 and TRBJ2-2 provide the parts outside the CDR3, is DTGVSQNPRHKITKRGQNVTFRCDPISEHNRLYWYRQTLGQGPEFLTYFQNEAQLEKSRLLSDRFSAERPKGSFSTLEIQRTEQGDSAMYLCASSLGAIGELFFGEGSRLTVL.

The rearrangement links TRBV7-2 to TRBJ2-1. Germline assignment: CDR1 SGHTA and CDR2 FQGNSA. There are 13 residues in the CDR3. The CDR3 here is CASSLIAVVEQFF.

The chain is built from TRBV6-1 and TRBJ1-5; TCRdb reports TRBD1, a call that lacks DNA to check it against. Germline V lookup: CDR1 MNHNS, CDR2 SASEGT. The CDR3 covers 19 residues. The chain's CDR3 is CASKKTPGTGENSNQPQHF.

The chain has TRBV12-3 or TRBV12-4 and TRBJ1-5; TCRdb proposes TRBD1, but this gene call is untestable without DNA. The CDR3 consists of 13 residues. This chain's CDR3 is CASGYRGGQPQHF.

CDR3 sequence reads: CSARDGVTGTQYF. The chain employs TRBV20-1 and TRBJ2-5. The CDR3 spans 13 residues. In germline, CDR1 is DFQATT, CDR2 SNEGSKA (reference sequence).

The J gene is TRBJ2-3, the V gene TRBV3-1. The CDR3 length is 12 residues. Germline V CDR1 and CDR2: LGHDT, YNNKEL (reference sequence). The CDR3: CASSQGIDTQYF.

V usage is TRBV19 and J usage is TRBJ2-1; as DNA is missing, the TRBD1 call by TCRdb cannot be tested. Germline CDR1 reads LNHDA; CDR2 reads SQIVND (reference sequence). The CDR3 runs 15 residues. CDR3 sequence: CASSPDRGRRNEQFF. Looking up the rest from reference TRBV19 and TRBJ2-1 gives the full variable domain: DGGITQSPKYLFRKEGQNVTLSCEQNLNHDAMYWYRQDPGQGLRLIYYSQIVNDFQKGDIAEGYSVSREKKESFPLTVTSAQKNPTAFYLCASSPDRGRRNEQFFGPGTRLTVL.

This chain joins TRBV7-3 and TRBJ2-3; the TCRdb call, TRBD2, lacks DNA for checking. Germline CDR1 and CDR2: SGHTA and FQGTGA. CDR3 length: 17 amino acids. CDR3 region: CPSSLIPLAGGTDTQYF.

The gene calls are TRBV7-9 and TRBJ2-2; no DNA is available, so the TRBD2 call from TCRdb remains unchecked. CDR3 length equals 14 residues. Germline CDR1 and CDR2: SEHNR and FQNEAQ (reference sequence). The CDR3 loop is CASSSGLFTGELFF. The full variable domain, with the rest looked up from reference TRBV7-9 and TRBJ2-2, is DTGVSQNPRHKITKRGQNVTFRCDPISEHNRLYWYRQTLGQGPEFLTYFQNEAQLEKSRLLSDRFSAERPKGSFSTLEIQRTEQGDSAMYLCASSSGLFTGELFFGEGSRLTVL.

V and J are TRBV2 and TRBJ2-7; TCRdb's D gene call, TRBD2, goes unchecked for lack of DNA. Looked up from germline, CDR1 is SNHLY and CDR2 is FYNNEI. This CDR3 region has 15 residues. This chain's CDR3 is CASAWGLAGLYEQYF.

The chain uses TRBV7-8 and TRBJ2-3; the D call of TRBD1 rests on TCRdb alone, since no DNA is present to check it. Germline CDR1 and CDR2: SGHVS and FQNEAQ. This CDR3 spans 15 amino acids. CDR3 region: CASLSLGGGTDTQYF.

The V gene is TRBV12-3 or TRBV12-4, the J gene TRBJ1-1; TCRdb names TRBD1, which stays unverified in the absence of DNA. The CDR3 extends over 13 amino acids. The CDR3 loop reads CASSLESVGGALF.